The rows below give T cell receptor beta chains drawn from one sample of a study of a mutant IDH1 vaccine in newly diagnosed glioma. TCRdb's copy holds only in-frame clones and misses some; the assay was immunoSEQ multiplex PCR. Found here are 30,000 to 40,000 clones, about four fifths of them singletons; the top ten hold roughly 5%. The antigens these receptors bind are not known. The sample in question was PBMCs, obtained from a glioma patient whose treatment included an IDH1 peptide vaccine. The source of these receptors is a man between 35 and 55 years old with glioma. The CDR3 runs from the conserved cysteine through the conserved F or W. The D gene is left open where the match is weak. Rows may omit the clone size; those that give it use once, few, many or a size class.

TRBV6-5	12	TRBJ1-1	NA	NA	CASSYSGAEAFF	TGTGCCAGCAGTTATTCAGGGGCTGAAGCTTTCTTT
TRBV7-2	14	TRBJ2-6	NA	NA	CASSKGHGANVLTF	TGTGCCAGCAGTAAGGGTCATGGGGCCAACGTCCTGACTTTC
TRBV4-3	14	TRBJ2-7	NA	NA	CASSQEMGSYEQYF	TGCGCCAGCAGCCAAGAGATGGGATCCTACGAGCAGTACTTC
TRBV18	17	TRBJ2-3	NA	NA	CASSPLSRASSTDTQYF	TGTGCCAGCTCACCACTGAGTCGAGCTTCGAGCACAGATACGCAGTATTTT
TRBV4-1	13	TRBJ1-5	NA	NA	CASSQDEDQPQHF	TGCGCCAGCAGCCAAGATGAGGATCAGCCCCAGCATTTT
TRBV6-5	14	TRBJ2-7	NA	TRBD1	CASSYVRGRFEQYF	TGTGCCAGCAGTTACGTAAGGGGGCGTTTCGAGCAGTACTTC
TRBV28	14	TRBJ2-1	NA	NA	CASSSPTEGGEQFF	TGTGCCAGCAGTTCGCCCACGGAGGGTGGTGAGCAGTTCTTC
TRBV7-9	14	TRBJ1-6	few	NA	CASSYDVDNSPLHF	TGTGCCAGCAGTTACGACGTTGATAATTCACCCCTCCACTTT
TRBV10-3	16	TRBJ2-1	NA	TRBD2	CAISTSGISPYNEQFF	TGTGCCATCAGCACTAGCGGTATTTCACCTTACAATGAGCAGTTCTTC
TRBV6-1	15	TRBJ2-7	NA	NA	CASSATGNRVQEQYF	TGTGCCAGCAGTGCCACAGGCAACCGCGTCCAGGAGCAGTACTTC
TRBV6-5	16	TRBJ2-3	NA	TRBD2	CASSSGLADRTDTQYF	TGTGCCAGCAGTTCTGGACTAGCGGACCGCACAGATACGCAGTATTTT
TRBV15	16	TRBJ2-1	NA	TRBD1	CATSRDRTGLYNEQFF	TGTGCCACCAGCAGAGATCGGACAGGCCTCTACAATGAGCAGTTCTTC
TRBV28	14	TRBJ1-2	once	TRBD1	CASSFRGRFYGYTF	TGTGCCAGCAGTTTCAGGGGGCGTTTCTACGGCTACACCTTC
TRBV12-5	15	TRBJ1-2	NA	NA	CASGLSTVGYYGYTF	TGTGCTAGTGGTTTGAGCACCGTAGGGTACTATGGCTACACCTTC
TRBV7-8	15	TRBJ1-1	NA	NA	CASSGEVGRIHEAFF	TGTGCCAGCAGCGGGGAGGTGGGCAGAATTCACGAAGCTTTCTTT
TRBV11-2	15	TRBJ2-5	NA	TRBD1	CASSLPWTGRETQYF	TGTGCCAGCAGCCTACCTTGGACAGGGAGAGAGACCCAGTACTTC